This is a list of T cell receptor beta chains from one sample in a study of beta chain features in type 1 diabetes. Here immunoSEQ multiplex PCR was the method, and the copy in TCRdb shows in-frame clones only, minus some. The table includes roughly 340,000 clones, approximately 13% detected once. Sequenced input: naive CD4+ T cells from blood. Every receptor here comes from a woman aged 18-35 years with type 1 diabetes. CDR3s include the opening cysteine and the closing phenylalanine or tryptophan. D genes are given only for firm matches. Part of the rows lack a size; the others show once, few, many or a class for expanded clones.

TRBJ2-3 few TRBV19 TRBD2 CASGLAGGSFTDTQYF TGTGCCAGCGGACTAGCGGGAGGGTCCTTTACGGATACGCAGTATTTT
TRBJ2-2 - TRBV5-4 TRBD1 CASSSGQANTGELFF TGTGCCAGCAGCTCGGGACAGGCGAACACCGGGGAGCTGTTTTTT
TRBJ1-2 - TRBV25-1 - CASSELSGRLGYTF TGTGCCAGCAGTGAATTATCAGGGCGTCTAGGCTACACCTTC
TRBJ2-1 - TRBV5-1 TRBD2 CASSAGGTRSWEQFF TGCGCCAGCAGCGCGGGCGGGACTAGGAGTTGGGAGCAGTTCTTC
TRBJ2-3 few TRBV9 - CASSPLAGSSTDTQYF TGTGCCAGCAGCCCCCTGGCGGGGTCTAGCACAGATACGCAGTATTTT
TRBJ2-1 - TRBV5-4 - CASSLALRQGGNEQFF TGTGCCAGCAGCTTGGCCCTGAGACAGGGAGGCAATGAGCAGTTCTTC
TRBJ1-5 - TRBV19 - CASSIRRGNSNQPQHF TGTGCCAGTAGTATACGCAGGGGAAATAGCAATCAGCCCCAGCATTTT
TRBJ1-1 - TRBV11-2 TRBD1 CASSLGQQTEAFF TGTGCCAGCAGCTTGGGACAGCAGACTGAAGCTTTCTTT
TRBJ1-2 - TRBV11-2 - CASSLGGRGHTF TGTGCCAGCAGCTTAGGAGGCAGGGGTCACACCTTC
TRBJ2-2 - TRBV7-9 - CASSLGSWGFTGELFF TGTGCCAGCAGCTTAGGCTCGTGGGGCTTCACCGGGGAGCTGTTTTTT
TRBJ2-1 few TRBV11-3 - CASSLSRNTYNEQFF TGTGCCAGCAGCTTATCCCGCAACACCTACAATGAGCAGTTCTTC
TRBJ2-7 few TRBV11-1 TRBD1 CASSRKDRNYEQYF TGTGCCAGCAGCCGAAAGGACAGGAACTACGAGCAGTACTTC
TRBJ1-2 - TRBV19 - CASNQQGVYGYTF TGTGCCAGTAATCAACAGGGAGTCTATGGCTACACCTTC
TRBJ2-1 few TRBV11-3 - CASSLQGREDEQFF TGTGCCAGCAGCCTACAGGGGCGGGAGGATGAGCAGTTCTTC
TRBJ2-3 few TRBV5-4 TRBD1 CASSLRTGTGGGTQYF TGTGCCAGCAGCTTGAGGACCGGGACAGGGGGCGGTACGCAGTATTTT
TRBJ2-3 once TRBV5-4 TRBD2 CASSLRASGRGPDTQYF TGTGCCAGCAGCTTGCGGGCTAGCGGGAGGGGCCCAGATACGCAGTATTTT
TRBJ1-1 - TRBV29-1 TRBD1 CSVEAGTANTEAFF TGCAGCGTTGAAGCCGGGACAGCGAACACTGAAGCTTTCTTT
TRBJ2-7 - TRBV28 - CASTPGGGRVYEQYF TGTGCCAGCACCCCGGGGGGCGGGCGGGTCTACGAGCAGTACTTC
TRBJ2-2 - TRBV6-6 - CASSLLGARNTGELFF TGTGCCAGCAGCCTGTTGGGGGCCCGGAACACCGGGGAGCTGTTTTTT
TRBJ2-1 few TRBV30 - CAWRENRRYNEQFF TGTGCCTGGAGAGAGAACAGGCGGTACAATGAGCAGTTCTTC
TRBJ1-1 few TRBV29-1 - CSVEGEASAFF TGCAGCGTTGAAGGCGAGGCCTCGGCTTTCTTT
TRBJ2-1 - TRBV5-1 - CASSLSSGAYNEQFF TGCGCCAGCAGCTTGAGTTCCGGAGCCTACAATGAGCAGTTCTTC
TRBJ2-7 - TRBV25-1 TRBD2 CASSKPGLAVYEQYF TGTGCCAGCAGTAAGCCGGGACTAGCGGTCTACGAGCAGTACTTC
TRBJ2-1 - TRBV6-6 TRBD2 CASSKGLAGLNEQFF TGTGCCAGCAGCAAGGGACTAGCGGGATTAAATGAGCAGTTCTTC
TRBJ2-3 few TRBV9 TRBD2 CASSPRVAGGTDTQYF TGTGCCAGCAGCCCCAGGGTAGCGGGAGGGACAGATACGCAGTATTTT
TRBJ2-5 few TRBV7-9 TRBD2 CASSWRTSGRLETQYF TGTGCCAGCAGCTGGAGGACTAGCGGGAGGTTAGAGACCCAGTACTTC
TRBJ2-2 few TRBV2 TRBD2 CASTGGGINTGELFF TGTGCCAGCACTGGCGGGGGGATAAACACCGGGGAGCTGTTTTTT
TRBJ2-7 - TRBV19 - CASSIVDTGSEQYF TGTGCCAGTAGTATAGTCGATACGGGGAGCGAGCAGTACTTC
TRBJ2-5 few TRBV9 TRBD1 CASSSGQGEMETQYF TGTGCCAGCAGCTCCGGACAGGGAGAAATGGAGACCCAGTACTTC
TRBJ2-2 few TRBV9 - CASSRSYPGELFF TGTGCCAGCAGCCGTAGTTATCCCGGGGAGCTGTTTTTT
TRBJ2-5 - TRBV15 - CATSRDGAAEETQYF TGTGCCACCAGCAGAGATGGGGCGGCCGAAGAGACCCAGTACTTC
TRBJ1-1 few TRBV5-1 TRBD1 CASSLWTGDTEAFF TGCGCCAGCAGTCTCTGGACAGGGGACACTGAAGCTTTCTTT
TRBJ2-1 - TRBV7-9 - CASSLAGGPYNEQFF TGTGCCAGCAGCTTAGCGGGAGGACCTTACAATGAGCAGTTCTTC
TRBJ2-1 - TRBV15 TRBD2 CATSRDLGGRRPSYNEQFF TGTGCCACCAGCAGAGATCTGGGCGGGAGGCGCCCGTCCTACAATGAGCAGTTCTTC
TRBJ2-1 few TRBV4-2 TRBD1 CASSQDKNRGDNEQFF TGTGCCAGCAGCCAAGATAAGAACAGGGGAGACAATGAGCAGTTCTTC
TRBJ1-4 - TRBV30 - CAWGEGGISEKLFF TGTGCCTGGGGGGAGGGAGGGATAAGTGAAAAACTGTTTTTT
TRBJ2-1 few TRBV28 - CASSSSSSYSEQFF TGTGCCAGCAGTTCGTCAAGCTCCTACAGTGAGCAGTTCTTC
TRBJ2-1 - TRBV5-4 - CASSLQPGDEQFF TGTGCCAGCAGCCTGCAGCCGGGGGATGAGCAGTTCTTC
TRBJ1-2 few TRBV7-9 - CASSSLTGPSDTF TGTGCCAGCAGCTCCCTGACAGGCCCCTCGGACACCTTC
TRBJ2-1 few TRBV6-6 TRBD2 CASSPSGRVYNEQFF TGTGCCAGCAGTCCAAGCGGGAGGGTGTACAATGAGCAGTTCTTC
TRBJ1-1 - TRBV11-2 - CASSRQPNTEAFF TGTGCCAGCAGCCGACAGCCGAACACTGAAGCTTTCTTT
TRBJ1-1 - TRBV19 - CASSNLAEAFF TGTGCCAGTAGTAATCTCGCTGAAGCTTTCTTT